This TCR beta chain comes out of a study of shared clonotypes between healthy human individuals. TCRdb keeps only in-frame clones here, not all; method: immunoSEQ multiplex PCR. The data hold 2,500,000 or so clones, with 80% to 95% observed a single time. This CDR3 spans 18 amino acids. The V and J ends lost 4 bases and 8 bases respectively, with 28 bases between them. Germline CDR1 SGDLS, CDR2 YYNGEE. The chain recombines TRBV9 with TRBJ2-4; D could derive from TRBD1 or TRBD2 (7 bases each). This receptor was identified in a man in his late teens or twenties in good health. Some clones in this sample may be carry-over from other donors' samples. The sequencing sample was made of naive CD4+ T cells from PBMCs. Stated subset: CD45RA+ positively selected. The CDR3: CASSSRTNRGGSMDIQYF. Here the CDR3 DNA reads TGTGCCAGCAGCTCCCGCACCAACAGGGGCGGGAGTATGGACATTCAGTACTTC.